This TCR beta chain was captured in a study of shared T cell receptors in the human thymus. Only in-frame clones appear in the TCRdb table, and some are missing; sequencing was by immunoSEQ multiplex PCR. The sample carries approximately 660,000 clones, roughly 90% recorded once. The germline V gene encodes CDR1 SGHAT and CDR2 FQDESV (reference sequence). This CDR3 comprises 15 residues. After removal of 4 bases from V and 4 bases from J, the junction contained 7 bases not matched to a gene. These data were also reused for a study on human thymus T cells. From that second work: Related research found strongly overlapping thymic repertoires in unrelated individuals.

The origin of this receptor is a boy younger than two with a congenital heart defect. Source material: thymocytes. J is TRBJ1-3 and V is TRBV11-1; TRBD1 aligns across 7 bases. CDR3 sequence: CASSSPVDRGNTIYF. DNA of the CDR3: TGTGCCAGCAGCTCCCCCGTGGACAGGGGAAACACCATATATTTT.